This TCR beta chain was sequenced for a study of technical replicates of blood from several donors. Germline CDR1 and CDR2: KGHSH and LQKENI. The CDR3 runs to 15 residues. The V gene end was trimmed by 6 bases and the J gene end by 7 bases; junction bases not matched to a gene: 6. Measured with immunoSEQ multiplex PCR; TCRdb has only the in-frame clones, and not every one. The table has approximately 52,000 clones, approximately 90% seen once; the top ten hold roughly 3.9%. The sample comprised PBMCs. The V and J genes are TRBV18 and TRBJ1-6, with 10 bases matching TRBD1. This clonotype was sampled from a human donor in good health. Some clones in this sample may be carry-over from other donors' samples. Here the CDR3 DNA reads TGTGCCAGCTCGTACTCGGACAGGGGGAATTCACCCCTCCACTTT. As protein: CASSYSDRGNSPLHF.